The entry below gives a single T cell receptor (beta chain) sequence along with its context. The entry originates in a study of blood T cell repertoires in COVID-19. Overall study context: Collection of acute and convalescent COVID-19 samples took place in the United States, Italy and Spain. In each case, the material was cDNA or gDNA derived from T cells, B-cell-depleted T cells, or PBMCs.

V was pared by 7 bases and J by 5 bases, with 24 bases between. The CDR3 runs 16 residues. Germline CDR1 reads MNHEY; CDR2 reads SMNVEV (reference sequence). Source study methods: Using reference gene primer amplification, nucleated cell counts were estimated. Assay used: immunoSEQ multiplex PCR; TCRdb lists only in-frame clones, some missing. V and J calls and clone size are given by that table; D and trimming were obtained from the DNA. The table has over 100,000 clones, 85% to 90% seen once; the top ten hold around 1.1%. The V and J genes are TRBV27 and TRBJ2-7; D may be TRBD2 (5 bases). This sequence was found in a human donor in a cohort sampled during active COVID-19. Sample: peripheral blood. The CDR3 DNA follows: TGTGCCAGCATGGGATACGGGGTAAAGGGCTTGAACGAGCAGTACTTC. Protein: CASMGYGVKGLNEQYF.